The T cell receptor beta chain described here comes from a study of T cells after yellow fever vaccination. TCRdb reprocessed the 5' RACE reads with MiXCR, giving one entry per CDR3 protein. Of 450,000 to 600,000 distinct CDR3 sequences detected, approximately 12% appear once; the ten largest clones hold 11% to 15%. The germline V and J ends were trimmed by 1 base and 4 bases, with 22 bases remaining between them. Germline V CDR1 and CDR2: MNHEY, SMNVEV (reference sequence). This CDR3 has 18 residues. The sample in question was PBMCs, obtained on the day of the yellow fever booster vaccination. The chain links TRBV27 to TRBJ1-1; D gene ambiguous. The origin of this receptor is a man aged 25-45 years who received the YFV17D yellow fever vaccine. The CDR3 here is CASSLLHRSTGRATEAFF. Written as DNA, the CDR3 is TGTGCCAGCAGTTTATTACACCGATCCACCGGGAGGGCCACTGAAGCTTTCTTT.